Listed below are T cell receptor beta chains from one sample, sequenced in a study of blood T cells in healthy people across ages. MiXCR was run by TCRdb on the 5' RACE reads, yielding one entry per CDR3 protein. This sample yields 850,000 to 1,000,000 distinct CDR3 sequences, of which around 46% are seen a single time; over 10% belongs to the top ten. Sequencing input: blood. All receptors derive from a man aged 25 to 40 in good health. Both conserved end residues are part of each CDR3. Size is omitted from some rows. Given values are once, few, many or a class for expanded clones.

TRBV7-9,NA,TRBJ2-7,CASSTSGTSSEQYF
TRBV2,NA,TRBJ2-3,CASSATSGRGLRDTQYF
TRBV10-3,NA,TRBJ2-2,CAIRETGPEMLFF
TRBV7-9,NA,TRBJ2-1,CASSLGGVAGGGNEQFF
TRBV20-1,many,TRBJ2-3,CSARETSRHSSTDTQYF
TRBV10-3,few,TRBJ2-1,CAISESIGDEQFF
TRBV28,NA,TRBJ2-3,CASLGPGGGTDTQYF
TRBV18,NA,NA,CACSPSSGGFSTDTQHF
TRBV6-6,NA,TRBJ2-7,CASTPAGSSYEQYF
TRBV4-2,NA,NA,CASSQGGQGWYEQYF
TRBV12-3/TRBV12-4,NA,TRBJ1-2,CASGELGHTFYGYTF
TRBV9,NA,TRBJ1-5,CASSVEGGTNQPQHF
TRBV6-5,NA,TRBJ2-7,CASSLDGGTAPKEQYF
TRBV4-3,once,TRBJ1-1,CASLETFMNTEAFF
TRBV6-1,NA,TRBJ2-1,CASSEGRRASEQFF
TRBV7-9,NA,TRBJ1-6,CASSFPRGGTDNSPLHF
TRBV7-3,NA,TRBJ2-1,CASSSGTSGEGNEQFF
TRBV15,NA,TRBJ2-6,CATSRDRVLDNVLTF
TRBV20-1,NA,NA,CSARAGTGFLEQYF